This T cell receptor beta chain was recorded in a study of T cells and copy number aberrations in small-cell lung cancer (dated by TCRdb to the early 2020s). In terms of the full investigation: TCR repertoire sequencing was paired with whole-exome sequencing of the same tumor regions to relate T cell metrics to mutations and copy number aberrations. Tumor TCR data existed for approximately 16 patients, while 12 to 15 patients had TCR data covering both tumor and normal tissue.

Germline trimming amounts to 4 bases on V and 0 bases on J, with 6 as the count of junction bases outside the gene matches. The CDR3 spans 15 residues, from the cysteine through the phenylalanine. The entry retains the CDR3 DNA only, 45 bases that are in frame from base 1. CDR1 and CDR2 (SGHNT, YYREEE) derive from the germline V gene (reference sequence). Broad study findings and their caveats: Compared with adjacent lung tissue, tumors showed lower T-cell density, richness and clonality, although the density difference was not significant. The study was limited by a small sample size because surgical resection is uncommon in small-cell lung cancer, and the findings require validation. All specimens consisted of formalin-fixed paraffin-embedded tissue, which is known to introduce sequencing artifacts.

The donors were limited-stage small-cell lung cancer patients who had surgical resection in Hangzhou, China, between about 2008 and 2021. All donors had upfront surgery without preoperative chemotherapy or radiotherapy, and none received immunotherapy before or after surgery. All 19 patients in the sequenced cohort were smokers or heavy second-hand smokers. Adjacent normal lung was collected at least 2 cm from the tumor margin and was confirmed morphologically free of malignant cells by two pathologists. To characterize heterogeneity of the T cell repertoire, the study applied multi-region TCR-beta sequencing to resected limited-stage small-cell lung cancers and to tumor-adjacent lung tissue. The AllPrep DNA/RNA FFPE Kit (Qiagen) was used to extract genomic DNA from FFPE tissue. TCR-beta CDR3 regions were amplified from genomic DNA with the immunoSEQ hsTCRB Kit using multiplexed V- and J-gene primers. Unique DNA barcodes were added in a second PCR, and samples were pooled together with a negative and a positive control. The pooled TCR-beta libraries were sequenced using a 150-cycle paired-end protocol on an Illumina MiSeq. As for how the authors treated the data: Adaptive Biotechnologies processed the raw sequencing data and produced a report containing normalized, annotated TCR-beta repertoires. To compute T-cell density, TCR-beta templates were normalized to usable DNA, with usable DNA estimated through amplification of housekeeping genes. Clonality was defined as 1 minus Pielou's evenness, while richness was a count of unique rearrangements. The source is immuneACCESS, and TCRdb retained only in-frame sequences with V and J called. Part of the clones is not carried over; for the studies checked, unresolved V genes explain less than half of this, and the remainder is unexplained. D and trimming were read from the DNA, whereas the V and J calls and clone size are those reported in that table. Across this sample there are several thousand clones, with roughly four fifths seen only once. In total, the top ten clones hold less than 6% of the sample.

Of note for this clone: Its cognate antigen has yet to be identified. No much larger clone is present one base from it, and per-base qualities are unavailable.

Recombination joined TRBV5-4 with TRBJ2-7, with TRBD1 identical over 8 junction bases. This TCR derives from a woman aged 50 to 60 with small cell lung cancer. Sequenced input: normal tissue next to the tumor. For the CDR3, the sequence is CASSQGQASSYEQYF. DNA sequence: TGTGCCAGCAGCCAGGGACAGGCGAGCTCCTACGAGCAGTACTTC.